These 12 T cell receptor beta chains were all obtained from the same sample, sequenced in a study of neoadjuvant anti-PD-1 for oral cavity cancer. The data were produced by immunoSEQ multiplex PCR, yet TCRdb's version contains in-frame clones alone and is incomplete. The sample lists some 17,000 clones, approximately 65% seen once, with approximately 2.5% in the top ten. Sequenced here: PBMCs, sampled before nivolumab (anti-PD-1) treatment. These receptors were collected from a person aged 35-80 years with oral cavity squamous cell carcinoma.

This clone came up once. This chain links TRBV27 with TRBJ1-1; the match to TRBD1 covers 7 bases. V gave up 5 bases and J gave up 2 bases; unmatched junction bases: 5. Per the germline V gene, CDR1 is MNHEY and CDR2 is SMNVEV (reference sequence). The length of the CDR3 is 14 residues. In DNA, the CDR3 is TGTGCCAGCAGTCCTGGACAGGATAACACTGAAGCTTTCTTT. Translated, it gives CASSPGQDNTEAFF.

V usage is TRBV6-5 and J usage is TRBJ1-1; D not certain. Germline V gives CDR1 MNHEY, CDR2 SVGAGI. V dropped 2 bases and J dropped 1 base, with 8 bases sitting between them. This CDR3 is built from 14 residues. The CDR3 coding sequence is TGTGCCAGCAGTTACGTTCAGGCGAACACTGAAGCTTTCTTT. Translating gives CASSYVQANTEAFF.

The V gene is TRBV2, the J gene TRBJ1-1; D might be TRBD1 (5 bases). V dropped 6 bases and J dropped 7 bases, with 18 bases sitting between them. Germline assignment: CDR1 SNHLY and CDR2 FYNNEI. This CDR3 comprises 14 residues. The CDR3 DNA follows: TGTGCCAGCAGCGCTGCTGAGGGGCAAGATGAAGCTTTCTTT. Protein: CASSAAEGQDEAFF.

V and J are TRBV11-3 and TRBJ2-1, with TRBD2 as a possible D gene (6 bases). In germline, CDR1 is SGHNT, CDR2 YENEEA. Trimming shortened V by 1 base and J by 7 bases, and 23 bases separated the two germline ends. The CDR3 has 18 amino acids. CDR3 region: CASSLGFGGWTSGNEQFF. The CDR3 DNA sequence: TGTGCCAGCAGCTTAGGGTTCGGGGGTTGGACCTCGGGTAATGAGCAGTTCTTC.

This chain joins TRBV2 and TRBJ2-7, with 8 nucleotides matching TRBD2. Trimming at V came to 7 bases and at J to 0 bases, leaving 2 bases not matched to a gene. Germline V CDR1 and CDR2: SNHLY, FYNNEI. The CDR3 totals 13 residues. The DNA of the CDR3 is TGTGCCAGCACTAGCGGGTTCTCCTACGAGCAGTACTTC. This gives the protein CASTSGFSYEQYF. Using reference TRBV2 and TRBJ2-7 for the parts outside the CDR3, the full variable domain is EPEVTQTPSHQVTQMGQEVILRCVPISNHLYFYWYRQILGQKVEFLVSFYNNEISEKSEIFDDQFSVERPDGSNFTLKIRSTKLEDSAMYFCASTSGFSYEQYFGPGTRLTVT.

The chain joins TRBV2 to TRBJ1-1; possibly TRBD1 for D (6 bases). The germline gives CDR1 SNHLY, CDR2 FYNNEI. Trimming took 6 bases from V and 5 from J, leaving 19 bases between them. The CDR3 consists of 15 residues. CDR3 nucleotide sequence: TGTGCCAGCAGAATAAACAGGGTTCCTGGGACTGAAGCTTTCTTT. This encodes CASRINRVPGTEAFF.

This rearrangement joins TRBV30 to TRBJ2-7; 7 bases match TRBD1. The V gene end was trimmed by 3 bases and the J gene end by 3 bases; junction bases not matched to a gene: 5. This CDR3 comprises 13 residues. Germline V gene sequence: CDR1 GTSNPN, CDR2 SVGIG (reference sequence). CDR3 nucleotides: TGTGCCTGGAGACCGACAGGGAACTACGAGCAGTACTTC. Its translation is CAWRPTGNYEQYF.

There are a few counts of this clone. V is TRBV19 and J is TRBJ2-7, with D possibly matching TRBD1 (6 bases). The CDR3 is made up of 13 amino acids. The germline CDR1 and CDR2 sequences are LNHDA and SQIVND (reference sequence). Trimming pared 6 bases from V and 3 bases from J, leaving 12 bases between. Here the CDR3 reads CASSQGHSYEQYF. CDR3 in DNA: TGTGCCAGTAGCCAGGGACATAGCTACGAGCAGTACTTC.

In this sample, this clone is medium-sized. The chain joins TRBV6-1 to TRBJ2-7, with TRBD2 matching over 9 bases. The CDR3 extends over 15 amino acids. Germline trimming cut 1 base from V and 5 bases from J; bases unmatched to any gene: 6. From germline, CDR1 is MNHNS and CDR2 SASEGT. The CDR3 DNA reads TGTGCCAGCAGTGAAGTATCTAGCGGGATCGACGAGCAGTACTTC. This gives the protein CASSEVSSGIDEQYF.

V usage is TRBV29-1 and J usage is TRBJ1-1; D perhaps matches TRBD1 (5 bases). The germline V and J ends were trimmed by 3 bases and 3 bases, with 14 bases remaining between them. Germline CDR1 SQVTM, CDR2 ANQGSEA. This CDR3 contains 14 residues. CDR3 loop: CSVEEGLRDTEAFF. CDR3 sequence (DNA): TGCAGCGTTGAGGAGGGGTTGAGGGACACTGAAGCTTTCTTT.

This clone appeared a few times. CDR3: CASSLGQGGTETQYF. CDR3 in DNA: TGCGCCAGCAGCTTAGGACAGGGAGGGACAGAGACCCAGTACTTC. The genes are TRBV5-1 and TRBJ2-5; perhaps TRBD1 as D (8 bases). Trimming stripped 2 bases from V and 4 bases from J, with 15 bases between. Germline V lookup: CDR1 SGHRS, CDR2 YFSETQ. The CDR3 sequence is 15 residues long.

This chain connects TRBV2 to TRBJ1-2; D gene ambiguous. The CDR3 sequence is 12 residues long. Deletions cut 7 bases from V and 4 bases from J, with 10 bases between. Germline V gene data show CDR1 as SNHLY and CDR2 as FYNNEI. CDR3 in amino acids: CASIPGGYGYTF. CDR3 nucleotides: TGTGCCAGCATCCCAGGTGGCTATGGCTACACCTTC. The whole variable domain, filled in from reference TRBV2 and TRBJ1-2, reads EPEVTQTPSHQVTQMGQEVILRCVPISNHLYFYWYRQILGQKVEFLVSFYNNEISEKSEIFDDQFSVERPDGSNFTLKIRSTKLEDSAMYFCASIPGGYGYTFGSGTRLTVV.